This entry lists 32 T cell receptor beta chains sequenced from one sample in a study of CD8 T cells in Susac syndrome. Roughly 0.45 to 1 ug RNA was reverse transcribed with random hexamers. Each CDR3 protein gets one entry after TCRdb re-called the immunoSEQ multiplex PCR reads with MiXCR. The sample holds around 99,000 distinct CDR3 sequences, about 96% seen once. Sequencing used CD4+ T cells from PBMCs. The receptor set was obtained from a human donor in good health.

The genes are TRBV7-9 and TRBJ1-5; D not resolved. CDR3 length: 15 amino acids. In germline, CDR1 is SEHNR, CDR2 FQNEAQ (reference sequence). Trimming took off 3 bases at V and 8 bases at J, with 17 bases between the two ends. The CDR3 sequence: CASSLGASVKEPQHF. CDR3 DNA sequence: TGTGCCAGCAGCTTGGGAGCCTCGGTTAAAGAGCCCCAGCATTTT.

As for this clonotype: Relative to the germline gene, one junction end is altered; a read error may explain this. The chain links TRBV6-4 to TRBJ2-7; TRBD1 matches at 8 bases. The germline CDR1 and CDR2 sequences are MRHNA and SNTAGT. The CDR3 contains 11 residues. CDR3 loop: CASTDRGGQYF. The CDR3 nucleotides are TGTGCCAGCACTGACAGGGGCGGGCAGTACTTC.

The rearrangement links TRBV5-1 to TRBJ2-3; 7 nucleotides line up with TRBD2. Germline trimming cut 0 bases from V and 5 bases from J; bases unmatched to any gene: 3. The CDR3 has 14 residues. Germline V gives CDR1 SGHRS, CDR2 YFSETQ. The CDR3 spells CASSLGPGGDTQYF. The CDR3 DNA follows: TGCGCCAGCAGCTTGGGTCCGGGGGGAGATACGCAGTATTTT.

The chain uses TRBV23-1 and TRBJ2-3; no firm D call. TRBV23-1 is an ORF, with its function uncertain. The CDR3 runs to 13 residues. Trimming left V 3 bases short and J 6 bases short, with 10 bases between. The CDR3 loop is CASSHQPTDTQYF. DNA of the CDR3: TGCGCCAGCAGTCATCAACCGACCGATACGCAGTATTTT.

In this sample, this clonotype turned up once. The chain links TRBV7-8 to TRBJ1-5; possible D gene TRBD1, 6 bases. With 5 bases removed from V and 2 bases from J, the gap between germline ends came to 19 bases. CDR1 SGHVS and CDR2 FQNEAQ come from the germline V gene. CDR3 length: 17 residues. CDR3 sequence (DNA): TGTGCCAGCAGCATCCGGGACACAACTGGGGGCAATCAGCCCCAGCATTTT. It is translated as CASSIRDTTGGNQPQHF.

This sequence joins TRBV7-9 and TRBJ2-2; TRBD2 is a possible D gene (5 bases). Trimming took off 11 bases at V and 6 bases at J, with 10 bases between the two ends. The CDR3 has 11 residues. Germline V gene sequence: CDR1 SEHNR, CDR2 FQNEAQ (reference sequence). CDR3 in DNA: TGTGCCCCTGAGGGCTCCGGGGAGCTGTTTTTT. Translation: CAPEGSGELFF. Together with reference TRBV7-9 and TRBJ2-2, the CDR3 gives the full variable domain: DTGVSQNPRHKITKRGQNVTFRCDPISEHNRLYWYRQTLGQGPEFLTYFQNEAQLEKSRLLSDRFSAERPKGSFSTLEIQRTEQGDSAMYLCAPEGSGELFFGEGSRLTVL.

The gene calls are TRBV9 and TRBJ2-2; D call uncertain. CDR3 size: 14 residues. The germline V and J ends were trimmed by 1 base and 4 bases, with 8 bases remaining between them. Germline lookup yields CDR1 SGDLS and CDR2 YYNGEE. The CDR3 sequence is CASSVQSGTGELFF. For the CDR3, the DNA is TGTGCCAGCAGCGTACAGTCGGGCACCGGGGAGCTGTTTTTT.

The gene calls are TRBV2 and TRBJ2-7, with TRBD2 matching over 7 bases. The CDR3 extends over 13 amino acids. Germline values: CDR1 SNHLY, CDR2 FYNNEI. V dropped 6 bases and J dropped 7; count of bases not matched to a gene: 9. Here the CDR3 reads CASSPVGGGEQYF. The DNA of the CDR3 is TGTGCCAGCAGCCCCGTGGGGGGGGGAGAGCAGTACTTC.

The chain is built from TRBV7-9 and TRBJ1-5, with D perhaps TRBD1 (5 bases). The germline V gene encodes CDR1 SEHNR and CDR2 FQNEAQ (reference sequence). The CDR3 covers 12 residues. V shed 5 bases and J shed 6 bases, with 8 bases lying between them. CDR3 protein: CASSTQAQPQHF. The CDR3 nucleotides are TGTGCCAGCAGCACACAGGCTCAGCCCCAGCATTTT.

This sequence joins TRBV2 and TRBJ2-7; D possibly matches TRBD1 or TRBD2 (5 bases each). Germline V lookup: CDR1 SNHLY, CDR2 FYNNEI. The CDR3 contains 13 residues. V was clipped by 6 bases and J by 6 bases, with 15 bases between them. The CDR3 DNA is TGTGCCAGCAGGATGGGGACGGCCCTCGAGCAGTACTTC. Translated, it gives CASRMGTALEQYF. Using reference TRBV2 and TRBJ2-7 for the parts outside the CDR3, the full variable domain is EPEVTQTPSHQVTQMGQEVILRCVPISNHLYFYWYRQILGQKVEFLVSFYNNEISEKSEIFDDQFSVERPDGSNFTLKIRSTKLEDSAMYFCASRMGTALEQYFGPGTRLTVT.

This clonotype appeared once. The chain couples TRBV29-1 to TRBJ2-5, with D uncertain. The CDR3 runs to 12 residues. Trimming took 1 base from V and 5 from J, leaving 8 bases between them. Germline CDR1 and CDR2: SQVTM and ANQGSEA. This CDR3 is CSVEGLGETQYF. CDR3 DNA: TGCAGCGTTGAAGGCCTCGGGGAGACCCAGTACTTC.

The genes are TRBV2 and TRBJ2-2; TRBD2 matches 10 bases. This CDR3 spans 17 amino acids. With V trimmed by 1 base and J by 1 base, 3 bases remained unmatched. Germline CDR1 SNHLY, CDR2 FYNNEI. CDR3 residues: CASSEGRLAGNTGELFF. The CDR3 DNA sequence: TGTGCCAGCAGTGAAGGGCGACTAGCGGGGAACACCGGGGAGCTGTTTTTT.

CDR3 loop: CASSVAFPTANYGYTF. CDR3 DNA: TGTGCCAGCAGCGTAGCGTTCCCGACAGCTAACTATGGCTACACCTTC. J is TRBJ1-2 and V is TRBV9; D is perhaps TRBD1 (5 bases). The V gene's germline CDR1 is SGDLS and CDR2 YYNGEE. This CDR3 has 16 residues. Trimming shortened V by 0 bases and J by 0 bases, and 12 bases separated the two germline ends. Variable domain in full (rest from reference TRBV9 and TRBJ1-2): DSGVTQTPKHLITATGQRVTLRCSPRSGDLSVYWYQQSLDQGLQFLIQYYNGEERAKGNILERFSAQQFPDLHSELNLSSLELGDSALYFCASSVAFPTANYGYTFGSGTRLTVV.

The rearrangement uses TRBV4-1 and TRBJ2-3, with 7 positions matching TRBD2. Germline trimming cut 1 base from V and 4 bases from J; bases unmatched to any gene: 8. The CDR3 has 16 amino acids. Germline CDR1 MGHRA, CDR2 YSYEKL. The CDR3 sequence: CASSQAGGGSPDTQYF. As DNA, the CDR3 is TGCGCCAGCAGCCAAGCTGGGGGGGGGTCGCCAGATACGCAGTATTTT.

As to this clonotype: A junction end diverges from the germline sequence, so it may reflect a read error. This chain connects TRBV7-2 to TRBJ1-1, with D perhaps TRBD1 (6 bases). The germline gives CDR1 SGHTA, CDR2 FQGNSA. The CDR3 has 12 residues. DNA for the CDR3: TGTGCCAGCAGCCGCGACAGGTCAGGGACGCTCTTT. Its protein is CASSRDRSGTLF.

The chain has TRBV7-2 and TRBJ2-7; 8 nucleotides match TRBD1. The CDR3 covers 14 residues. Germline assignment: CDR1 SGHTA and CDR2 FQGNSA. V was pared by 5 bases and J by 3 bases, with 6 bases of the junction left unmatched. CDR3: CASSPGTGYYEQYF. The CDR3 nucleotides are TGTGCCAGCAGCCCCGGGACAGGATACTACGAGCAGTACTTC.

The chain links TRBV12-3 or TRBV12-4 to TRBJ2-5; 16 bases agree with TRBD2. The CDR3 sequence is 17 residues long. The V gene end was trimmed by 5 bases and the J gene end by 5 bases; junction bases not matched to a gene: 8. The CDR3 sequence: CASSRRGTSGGAETQYF. DNA of the CDR3: TGTGCCAGCAGTAGGAGGGGGACTAGCGGGGGGGCCGAGACCCAGTACTTC.

The chain recombines TRBV25-1 with TRBJ2-5, with D possibly TRBD2 on 6 matching bases. The germline V and J ends were trimmed by 3 bases and 1 base, with 12 bases remaining between them. Germline V gene data show CDR1 as MGHDK and CDR2 as SYGVNS. The CDR3 sequence is 15 residues long. Written as DNA, the CDR3 is TGTGCCAGCAGTGATTGGAGGGTAGGCCAAGAGACCCAGTACTTC. This translates into CASSDWRVGQETQYF. Using reference TRBV25-1 and TRBJ2-5 for the parts outside the CDR3, the full variable domain is EADIYQTPRYLVIGTGKKITLECSQTMGHDKMYWYQQDPGMELHLIHYSYGVNSTEKGDLSSESTVSRIRTEHFPLTLESARPSHTSQYLCASSDWRVGQETQYFGPGTRLLVL.

The CDR3 DNA reads as TGTGCCAGCAGCCAATTAACGCTCGCGGGGAGAGGGGAGACCCAGTACTTC. It encodes CASSQLTLAGRGETQYF. The V and J genes are TRBV14 and TRBJ2-5; D might be TRBD2 (6 bases). The length of the CDR3 is 17 residues. Trimming shortened V by 2 bases and J by 5 bases, and 21 bases separated the two germline ends. The V gene's germline CDR1 is SGHDN and CDR2 FVKESK.

The J gene is TRBJ2-2, the V gene TRBV28; D ambiguous. Germline V gives CDR1 MDHEN, CDR2 SYDVKM. V was shortened by 6 bases and J by 6 bases, with 8 bases between the two germline ends. The CDR3 runs 12 residues. The CDR3 coding sequence is TGTGCCAGCAGCCCCAGGTCCGGGGAGCTGTTTTTT. As protein: CASSPRSGELFF.

Only one count was recorded for this clonotype. The chain employs TRBV4-1 and TRBJ2-1, with a weak D call TRBD2 (6 bases). The CDR3 is 15 residues long. Trimming removed 1 base at V and 8 bases at J, with 15 bases between. The germline V gene has CDR1 MGHRA and CDR2 YSYEKL. The CDR3 sequence: CASSQGGTSRYEQFF. The CDR3 DNA is TGCGCCAGCAGCCAAGGGGGGACTTCTAGGTATGAGCAGTTCTTC.

The chain links TRBV28 to TRBJ2-3; 7 nucleotides match TRBD1. Germline V CDR1 and CDR2: MDHEN, SYDVKM. The V and J ends lost 5 bases and 3 bases, in that order; junction bases with no gene match: 8. This CDR3 is 15 amino acids long. CDR3 amino acids: CASSPTGWRTDTQYF. The DNA of the CDR3 is TGTGCCAGCAGTCCGACAGGGTGGAGGACAGATACGCAGTATTTT.

This sequence joins TRBV9 and TRBJ2-1; 7 nucleotides match TRBD1. V shed 4 bases and J 3 bases; nucleotides not matched to a gene: 7. Germline assignment: CDR1 SGDLS and CDR2 YYNGEE. The CDR3 is 15 amino acids. CDR3 nucleotide sequence: TGTGCCAGCAGCATCCGGGACAGACTCTACAATGAGCAGTTCTTC. Amino acids: CASSIRDRLYNEQFF.

The gene calls are TRBV4-3 and TRBJ1-3, with 10 nucleotides matching TRBD1. CDR3 length: 16 residues. V was pared by 3 bases and J by 3 bases, with 5 bases of the junction left unmatched. CDR1 and CDR2 from the germline V gene are LGHNA and YSLEER. The CDR3 spells CASSHAGTGDGNTIYF. CDR3 DNA: TGCGCCAGCAGCCACGCCGGGACAGGGGATGGAAACACCATATATTTT.

This chain joins TRBV4-3 and TRBJ1-2, with D perhaps TRBD1 (6 bases). V was clipped by 0 bases and J by 0 bases, with 14 bases between them. Germline CDR1 reads LGHNA; CDR2 reads YSLEER. CDR3 length: 17 residues. The CDR3 DNA reads TGCGCCAGCAGCCAAGAATGGAATCAGGGGTCTAACTATGGCTACACCTTC. This codes for CASSQEWNQGSNYGYTF.

The V call is TRBV29-1, the J call TRBJ2-7; perhaps TRBD2 as D (6 bases). The length of the CDR3 is 14 residues. Deletions cut 7 bases from V and 3 bases from J, with 19 bases between. Germline CDR1 and CDR2: SQVTM and ANQGSEA. The CDR3 loop reads CSASAGSRGYEQYF. DNA for the CDR3: TGCAGCGCCTCGGCGGGATCGAGGGGCTACGAGCAGTACTTC.

The chain links TRBV4-3 to TRBJ2-5; D might be TRBD1 or TRBD2, each matching 6 bases. The CDR3 loop spans 18 amino acids. CDR1 and CDR2 (germline): LGHNA, YSLEER. Between the trimmed V and J ends, which lost 1 base and 4 bases, there was a span of 22 bases. CDR3 coding DNA: TGCGCCAGCAGCCAAGCCATCACTCGGGGGCGCCTGGGAGAGACCCAGTACTTC. It is translated as CASSQAITRGRLGETQYF.

V gene TRBV12-3 or TRBV12-4 combines with J gene TRBJ1-6; D perhaps matches TRBD1 (5 bases). This CDR3 is built from 16 residues. Trimming pared 5 bases from V and 9 bases from J, leaving 20 bases between. This chain's CDR3 is CASSPTASGFGSPLHF. CDR3 DNA sequence: TGTGCCAGCAGTCCGACAGCCAGTGGATTCGGTTCACCCCTCCACTTT.

The rearrangement joins TRBV3-1 to TRBJ2-7; tentative D call: TRBD1 (6 bases). Trimming removed 3 bases at V and 5 bases at J, with 17 bases between. Germline CDR1 is LGHDT and CDR2 is YNNKEL (reference sequence). The length of the CDR3 is 15 residues. In DNA form, the CDR3 reads TGTGCCAGCAGCCAGTTACTCCGGGACAAAGACGAGCAGTACTTC. This encodes CASSQLLRDKDEQYF.

J is TRBJ2-5 and V is TRBV20-1, with D possibly matching TRBD2 (6 bases). CDR1 and CDR2 from the germline V gene are DFQATT and SNEGSKA (reference sequence). The V gene lost 3 bases and the J gene lost 5 bases, with 19 bases spanning the gap. CDR3 length: 15 residues. The CDR3 nucleotides are TGCAGTGCTAGTTCGCAGCGACTAGGAAGGGAGACCCAGTACTTC. This gives the protein CSASSQRLGRETQYF.

V gene TRBV20-1 combines with J gene TRBJ2-1; D is undetermined. The CDR3 is made up of 13 amino acids. Trimming stripped 4 bases from V and 0 bases from J, with 7 bases between. CDR1 and CDR2 (germline): DFQATT, SNEGSKA (reference sequence). The CDR3 reads CSATPSSYNEQFF. Here the CDR3 DNA reads TGCAGTGCTACACCGAGCTCCTACAATGAGCAGTTCTTC.

The genes are TRBV7-3 and TRBJ2-1; the match to TRBD2 covers 10 bases. The CDR3 has 15 residues. Germline values: CDR1 SGHTA, CDR2 FQGTGA. J was trimmed by 4 bases and V by 5 bases; bases with no gene match: 5. The CDR3 sequence is CASSVSGGHYNEQFF. In nucleotides, the CDR3 is TGTGCCAGCAGCGTTAGCGGGGGGCATTACAATGAGCAGTTCTTC.